The 4 T cell receptor beta chains below come from one sample, sequenced in a study of beta chain features in type 1 diabetes. The investigators reverse transcribed all of the isolated RNA, so they sequenced expressed TCRB transcripts. This table comes from immunoSEQ multiplex PCR, and its TCRdb copy is limited to in-frame clones, with some not included. The sample lists 600,000 to 700,000 clones, roughly 13% seen once, with approximately 0.022% in the top ten. Findings and caveats of the study: Shortening that was moderate but significant affected the TCRB CDR3s of Type 1 diabetes patients in all four CD4+ subsets.

These receptors are not linked to any known antigen. The material sequenced was naive CD4+ T cells from blood. The receptors derive from a man between 18 and 29 years old with type 1 diabetes.

The chain recombines TRBV30 with TRBJ2-7, with D perhaps matching TRBD1 or TRBD2 (5 bases each). V shed 0 bases and J shed 6 bases, with 6 bases lying between them. The V gene's germline CDR1 is GTSNPN and CDR2 SVGIG (reference sequence). There are 11 residues in the CDR3. In DNA form, the CDR3 reads TGTGCCTGGAGTGTGGGACGCGAGCAGTACTTC. Protein sequence: CAWSVGREQYF.

This clone was counted a few times. V and J are TRBV10-3 and TRBJ1-5; unclear D gene. Germline CDR1 reads ENHRY; CDR2 reads SYGVKD. Trimming cost V 3 bases and J 0 bases, with 9 bases left between them. The CDR3 length is 15 residues. DNA for the CDR3: TGTGCCATCAGTGAAAGCACAGATAGCAATCAGCCCCAGCATTTT. Its translation is CAISESTDSNQPQHF.

The V gene is TRBV29-1, the J gene TRBJ1-4, with TRBD1 identical over 7 bases. Germline V gives CDR1 SQVTM, CDR2 ANQGSEA. V lost 3 bases, J lost 8 bases, and 6 bases stayed unmatched. This CDR3 comprises 13 residues. The CDR3 reads CSVEGTVEEKLFF. The CDR3 nucleotides are TGCAGCGTTGAGGGGACAGTAGAGGAAAAACTGTTTTTT.

This chain uses TRBV7-3 with TRBJ1-1, with D unclear. The V and J ends lost 4 bases and 0 bases respectively, with 9 bases between them. The CDR3 is 14 amino acids. Germline V gene data show CDR1 as SGHTA and CDR2 as FQGTGA. CDR3: CASSSRGMNTEAFF. CDR3 coding DNA: TGTGCCAGCAGCTCCCGCGGCATGAACACTGAAGCTTTCTTT.